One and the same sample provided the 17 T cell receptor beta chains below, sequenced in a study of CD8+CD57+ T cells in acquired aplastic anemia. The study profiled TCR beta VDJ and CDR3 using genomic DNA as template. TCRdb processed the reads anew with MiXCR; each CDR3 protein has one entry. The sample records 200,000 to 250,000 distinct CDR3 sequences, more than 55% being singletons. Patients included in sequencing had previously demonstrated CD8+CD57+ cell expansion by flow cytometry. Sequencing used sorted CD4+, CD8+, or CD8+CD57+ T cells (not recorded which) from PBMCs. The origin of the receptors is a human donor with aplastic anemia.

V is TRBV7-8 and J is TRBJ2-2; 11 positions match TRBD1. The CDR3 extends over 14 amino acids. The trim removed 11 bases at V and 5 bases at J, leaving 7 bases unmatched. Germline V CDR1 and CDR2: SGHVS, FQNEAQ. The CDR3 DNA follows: TGTGCCGGAGGACAGGGGGCAGGGACCGGGGAGCTGTTTTTT. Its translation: CAGGQGAGTGELFF. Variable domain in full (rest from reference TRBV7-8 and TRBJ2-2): GAGVSQSPRYKVAKRGQDVALRCDPISGHVSLFWYQQALGQGPEFLTYFQNEAQLDKSGLPSDRFFAERPEGSVSTLKIQRTQQEDSAVYLCAGGQGAGTGELFFGEGSRLTVL.

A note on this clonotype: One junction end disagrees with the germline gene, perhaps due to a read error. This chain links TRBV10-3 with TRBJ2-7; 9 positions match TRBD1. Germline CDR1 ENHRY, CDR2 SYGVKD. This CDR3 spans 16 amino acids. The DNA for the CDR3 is TGTGCCAGCAGTTACGCGGGTGGGACAGGGAACTACGAGCAGTACTTC. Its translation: CASSYAGGTGNYEQYF.

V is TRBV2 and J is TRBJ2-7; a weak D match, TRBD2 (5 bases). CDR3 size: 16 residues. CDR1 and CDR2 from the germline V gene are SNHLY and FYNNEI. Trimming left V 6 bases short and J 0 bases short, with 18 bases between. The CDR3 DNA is TGTGCCAGCAGCACGACCTGGACTGGGAGCTCCTACGAGCAGTACTTC. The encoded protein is CASSTTWTGSSYEQYF.

The chain's CDR3 is CASSMVAVGNEQFF. CDR3 nucleotides: TGTGCCAGTAGTATGGTGGCAGTTGGCAATGAGCAGTTCTTC. The rearrangement uses TRBV19 and TRBJ2-1; no clear D gene. V lost 3 bases and J 6 bases, leaving 12 bases between the germline ends. Germline V gene sequence: CDR1 LNHDA, CDR2 SQIVND (reference sequence). The CDR3 contains 14 residues.

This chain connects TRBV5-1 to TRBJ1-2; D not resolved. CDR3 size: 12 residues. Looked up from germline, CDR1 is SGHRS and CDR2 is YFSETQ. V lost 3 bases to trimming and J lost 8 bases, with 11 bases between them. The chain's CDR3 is CASSWGSRGYTF. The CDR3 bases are TGCGCCAGCAGCTGGGGTTCTCGCGGCTACACCTTC.

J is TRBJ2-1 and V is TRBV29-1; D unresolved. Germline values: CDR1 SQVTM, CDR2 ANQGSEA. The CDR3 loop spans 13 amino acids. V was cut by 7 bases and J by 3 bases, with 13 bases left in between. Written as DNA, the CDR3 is TGCAGCGCGATCGAAGGCAACTACAATGAGCAGTTCTTC. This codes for CSAIEGNYNEQFF.

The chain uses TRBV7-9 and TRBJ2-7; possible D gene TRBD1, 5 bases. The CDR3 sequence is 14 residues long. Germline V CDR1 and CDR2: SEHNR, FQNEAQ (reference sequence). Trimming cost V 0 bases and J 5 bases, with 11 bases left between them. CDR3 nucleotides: TGTGCCAGCAGCTTAGCTATTTCAGGGAACGAGCAGTACTTC. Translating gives CASSLAISGNEQYF.

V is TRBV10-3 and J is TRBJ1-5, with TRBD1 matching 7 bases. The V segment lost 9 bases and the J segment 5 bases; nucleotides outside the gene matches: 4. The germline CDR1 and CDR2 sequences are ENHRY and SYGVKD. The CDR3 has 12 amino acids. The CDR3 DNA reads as TGTGCCATAGGACAGGTAGATCAGCCCCAGCATTTT. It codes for CAIGQVDQPQHF.

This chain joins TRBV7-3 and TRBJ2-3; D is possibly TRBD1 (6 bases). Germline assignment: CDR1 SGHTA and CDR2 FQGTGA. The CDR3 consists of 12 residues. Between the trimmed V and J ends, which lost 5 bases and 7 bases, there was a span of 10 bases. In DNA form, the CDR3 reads TGTGCCAGCAGCCCACAGGGTAATACGCAGTATTTT. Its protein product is CASSPQGNTQYF.

The CDR3 here is CASRGGLSQETQYF. The CDR3 DNA follows: TGTGCCAGCAGGGGAGGACTAAGCCAAGAGACCCAGTACTTC. The chain couples TRBV7-8 to TRBJ2-5, with D possibly TRBD2 on 6 matching bases. The V end was cut by 6 bases, the J end by 1 base, with 12 bases between. The V gene's germline CDR1 is SGHVS and CDR2 FQNEAQ. The CDR3 covers 14 residues.

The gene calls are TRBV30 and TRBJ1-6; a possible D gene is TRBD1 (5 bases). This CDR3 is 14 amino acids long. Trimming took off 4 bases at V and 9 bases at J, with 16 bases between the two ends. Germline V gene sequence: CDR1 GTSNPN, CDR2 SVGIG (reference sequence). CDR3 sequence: CAWNPETVGSPLHF. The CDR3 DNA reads TGTGCCTGGAATCCCGAGACAGTTGGTTCACCCCTCCACTTT.

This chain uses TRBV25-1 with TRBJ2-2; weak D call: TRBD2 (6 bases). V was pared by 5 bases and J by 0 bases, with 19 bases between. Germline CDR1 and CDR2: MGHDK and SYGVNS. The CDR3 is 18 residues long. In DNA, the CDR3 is TGTGCCAGCAGTATGGGCGGGGTACACACTTCGAACACCGGGGAGCTGTTTTTT. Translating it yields CASSMGGVHTSNTGELFF.

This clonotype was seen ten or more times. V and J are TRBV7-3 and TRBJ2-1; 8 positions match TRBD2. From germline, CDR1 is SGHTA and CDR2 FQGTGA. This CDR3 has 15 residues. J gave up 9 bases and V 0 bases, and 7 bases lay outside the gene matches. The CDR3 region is CASSLTSGVDGEQFF. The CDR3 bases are TGTGCCAGCAGCTTAACTAGCGGGGTTGACGGTGAGCAGTTCTTC.

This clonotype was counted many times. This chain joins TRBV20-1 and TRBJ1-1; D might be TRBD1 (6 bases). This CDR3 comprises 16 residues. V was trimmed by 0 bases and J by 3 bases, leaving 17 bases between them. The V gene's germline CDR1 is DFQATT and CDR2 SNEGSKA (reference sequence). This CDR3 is CSARDFQGPPDTEAFF. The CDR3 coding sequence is TGCAGTGCTAGAGATTTTCAGGGGCCCCCAGACACTGAAGCTTTCTTT.

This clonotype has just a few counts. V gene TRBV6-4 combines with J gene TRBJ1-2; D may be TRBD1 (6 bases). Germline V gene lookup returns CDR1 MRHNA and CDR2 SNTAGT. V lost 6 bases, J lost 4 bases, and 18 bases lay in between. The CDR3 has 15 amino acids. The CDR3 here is CASRSGGRIGYGYTF. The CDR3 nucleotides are TGTGCCAGCAGATCGGGGGGGCGCATTGGCTATGGCTACACCTTC.

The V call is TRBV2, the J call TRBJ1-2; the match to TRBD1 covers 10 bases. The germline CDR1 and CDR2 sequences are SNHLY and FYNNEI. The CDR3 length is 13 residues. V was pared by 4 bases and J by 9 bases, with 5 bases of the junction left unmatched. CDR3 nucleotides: TGTGCCAGCAGTGTTCGGACAGGGGGGAGCTACACCTTC. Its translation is CASSVRTGGSYTF. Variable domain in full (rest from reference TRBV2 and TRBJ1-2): EPEVTQTPSHQVTQMGQEVILRCVPISNHLYFYWYRQILGQKVEFLVSFYNNEISEKSEIFDDQFSVERPDGSNFTLKIRSTKLEDSAMYFCASSVRTGGSYTFGSGTRLTVV.

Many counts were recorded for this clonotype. The CDR3: CASSLVGGGHQPQHF. As DNA, the CDR3 is TGTGCCAGCAGTTTAGTGGGGGGGGGCCACCAGCCCCAGCATTTT. The V call is TRBV12-3 or TRBV12-4, the J call TRBJ1-5; a possible D gene is TRBD1 (6 bases). The CDR3 is 15 amino acids. V dropped 1 base and J dropped 7 bases, with 14 bases sitting between them.